Below are 25 T cell receptor beta chains sequenced from a single sample in a study of blood T cell repertoires in COVID-19. Method: immunoSEQ multiplex PCR; TCRdb's copy keeps in-frame clones and lacks some. This sample has about 380,000 clones, with around nine tenths found just once. The sequenced sample consisted of PBMCs or T cells enriched from blood (not recorded which). The source of these receptors is a woman aged 18-29 years who had recovered from COVID-19.

V gene TRBV6-5 combines with J gene TRBJ2-5; TRBD2 might be the D (5 bases). The CDR3 spans 14 residues. The V end was cut by 1 base, the J end by 2 bases, with 8 bases between. Per germline, CDR1 MNHEY and CDR2 SVGAGI. CDR3 sequence reads: CASSYFGVQETQYF. DNA of the CDR3: TGTGCCAGCAGTTACTTCGGGGTTCAAGAGACCCAGTACTTC.

The chain recombines TRBV27 with TRBJ1-1; 8 bases map to TRBD1. The CDR3 has 14 amino acids. Germline-derived CDR1 and CDR2 are MNHEY and SMNVEV (reference sequence). Trimming took 7 bases from V and 1 from J; bases not matched to a gene: 5. CDR3 coding DNA: TGTGCCAGCAAAGCCAGGGGGCGGAACACTGAAGCTTTCTTT. Translated: CASKARGRNTEAFF.

The chain uses TRBV7-3 and TRBJ2-1; D call uncertain. In germline, CDR1 is SGHTA, CDR2 FQGTGA. The length of the CDR3 is 17 residues. With 0 bases removed from V and 5 bases from J, the gap between germline ends came to 17 bases. The CDR3, as DNA: TGTGCCAGCAGCTTAACCCAGGTTCCCCTGGGCAACAATGAGCAGTTCTTC. Translated: CASSLTQVPLGNNEQFF. The whole variable domain, filled in from reference TRBV7-3 and TRBJ2-1, reads GAGVSQTPSNKVTEKGKYVELRCDPISGHTALYWYRQSLGQGPEFLIYFQGTGAADDSGLPNDRFFAVRPEGSVSTLKIQRTERGDSAVYLCASSLTQVPLGNNEQFFGPGTRLTVL.

This clone showed up just once. The rearrangement uses TRBV9 and TRBJ2-1; no reliable D call. Trimming removed 0 bases at V and 3 bases at J, with 10 bases between. There are 15 residues in the CDR3. Germline CDR1 and CDR2: SGDLS and YYNGEE. The DNA for the CDR3 is TGTGCCAGCAGCGTAGCGGCACAGAGCTACAATGAGCAGTTCTTC. Residues: CASSVAAQSYNEQFF.

There are a few counts of this clone. As DNA, the CDR3 is TGTGCCAGCACCTTAGCGGGGGGCCCCTGGGACAATGAGCAGTTCTTC. Its protein product is CASTLAGGPWDNEQFF. V usage is TRBV28 and J usage is TRBJ2-1, with 10 bases fitting TRBD2. The trim removed 7 bases at V and 5 bases at J, leaving 11 bases unmatched. Germline V gene data show CDR1 as MDHEN and CDR2 as SYDVKM. This CDR3 contains 16 residues.

The chain employs TRBV2 and TRBJ1-1; no clear D. CDR3 size: 15 residues. V lost 2 bases, J lost 0 bases, and 10 bases lay in between. Germline loops: CDR1 SNHLY, CDR2 FYNNEI. CDR3 nucleotide sequence: TGTGCCAGCAGTGAAAGGCGGGCACTGAACACTGAAGCTTTCTTT. This sequence encodes CASSERRALNTEAFF.

J is TRBJ1-1 and V is TRBV29-1; D uncertain. This CDR3 is 11 amino acids long. With 7 bases removed from V and 8 bases from J, the gap between germline ends came to 14 bases. Germline lookup yields CDR1 SQVTM and CDR2 ANQGSEA. CDR3 sequence reads: CSAAGPREAFF. CDR3 in DNA: TGCAGCGCCGCAGGTCCCCGGGAAGCTTTCTTT.

The chain carries TRBV2 and TRBJ1-5, with D possibly TRBD1 on 5 matching bases. The V and J ends lost 0 bases and 1 base respectively, with 10 bases between them. The CDR3 sequence is 16 residues long. Germline V gene lookup returns CDR1 SNHLY and CDR2 FYNNEI. The CDR3 here is CASSEAPGGSNQPQHF. CDR3 DNA: TGTGCCAGCAGTGAAGCGCCGGGGGGAAGCAATCAGCCCCAGCATTTT.

V and J are TRBV6-4 and TRBJ2-1; perhaps TRBD1 as D (6 bases). Deletions cut 3 bases from V and 5 bases from J, with 14 bases between. Germline V CDR1 and CDR2: MRHNA, SNTAGT. This CDR3 spans 15 amino acids. In nucleotides, the CDR3 is TGTGCCAGCAGTGAGACAGGTCGCCCCCACAATGAGCAGTTCTTC. It specifies CASSETGRPHNEQFF.

This rearrangement joins TRBV27 to TRBJ1-5; TRBD1 might be the D (5 bases). Trimming stripped 6 bases from V and 4 bases from J, with 16 bases between. CDR3 length equals 15 residues. Germline loops: CDR1 MNHEY, CDR2 SMNVEV (reference sequence). The CDR3 reads CASRGGTAANQPQHF. DNA for the CDR3: TGTGCCAGCAGGGGAGGGACCGCCGCTAATCAGCCCCAGCATTTT.

The gene calls are TRBV11-3 and TRBJ2-3; unclear D gene. V dropped 1 base and J dropped 4 bases, with 6 bases sitting between them. The V gene's germline CDR1 is SGHNT and CDR2 YENEEA. The CDR3 is 13 residues long. The CDR3, as DNA: TGTGCCAGCAGCTTAGCTCGGGCAGATACGCAGTATTTT. It is translated as CASSLARADTQYF.

A single count supports this clone. The V and J genes are TRBV4-3 and TRBJ2-5; D perhaps matches TRBD2 (5 bases). Trimming stripped 0 bases from V and 7 bases from J, with 9 bases between. This CDR3 has 13 residues. CDR1 and CDR2 from the germline V gene are LGHNA and YSLEER. CDR3: CASSQDRAGTQYF. The CDR3 DNA follows: TGCGCCAGCAGCCAAGATAGGGCGGGGACCCAGTACTTC.

J is TRBJ2-5 and V is TRBV6-5; TRBD1 is a possible D gene (5 bases). This CDR3 spans 13 amino acids. Germline CDR1 is MNHEY and CDR2 is SVGAGI. V was shortened by 10 bases and J by 5 bases, with 17 bases between the two germline ends. The CDR3 here is CATRQNPRETQYF. The DNA of the CDR3 is TGTGCCACCCGACAGAACCCCAGGGAGACCCAGTACTTC.

The rearrangement joins TRBV7-9 to TRBJ1-2; D unresolved. V was pared by 5 bases and J by 0 bases, with 13 bases between. CDR3 length: 15 residues. CDR1 SEHNR and CDR2 FQNEAQ come from the germline V gene (reference sequence). As DNA, the CDR3 is TGTGCCAGCAGCCCCGCGGATGGTACTAACTATGGCTACACCTTC. This sequence encodes CASSPADGTNYGYTF.

The chain has TRBV30 and TRBJ1-2, with D possibly being TRBD1 (6 bases). V lost 2 bases, J lost 2 bases, and 18 bases lay in between. The length of the CDR3 is 16 residues. The germline CDR1 and CDR2 sequences are GTSNPN and SVGIG (reference sequence). The CDR3 region is CAWSFKGLDRNYGYTF. The CDR3 nucleotides are TGTGCCTGGAGTTTTAAAGGACTGGACAGAAACTATGGCTACACCTTC.

The chain employs TRBV6-2 or TRBV6-3 and TRBJ2-5; 7 bases map to TRBD1. Unmatched junction bases numbered 5, after V lost 4 bases and J lost 3 bases. The CDR3 consists of 14 residues. Per germline, CDR1 MNHEY and CDR2 SVGEGT. As DNA, the CDR3 is TGTGCCAGCAGTTTAGGACAGGTGGAAGAGACCCAGTACTTC. It translates to CASSLGQVEETQYF.

The chain carries TRBV3-1 (or the pseudogene TRBV3-2) and TRBJ2-3; 7 bases fit TRBD1. The CDR3 consists of 13 residues. The germline V gene has CDR1 LGHDT and CDR2 YNNKEL (reference sequence). Trimming at V came to 1 base and at J to 15 bases, leaving 10 bases not matched to a gene. CDR3 DNA sequence: TGTGCCAGCAGCCAAGGTACGAACAGGGGCGATTATTTT. This gives the protein CASSQGTNRGDYF.

This clone appeared a few times. The chain is built from TRBV7-2 and TRBJ1-2; TRBD1 might be the D (5 bases). Trimming took off 5 bases at V and 3 bases at J, with 16 bases between the two ends. Per the germline V gene, CDR1 is SGHTA and CDR2 is FQGNSA. The CDR3 extends over 15 amino acids. Here the CDR3 DNA reads TGTGCCAGCAGCACGATCCAGGGTAGGGACTATGGCTACACCTTC. Residues: CASSTIQGRDYGYTF.

There are a few counts of this clone. V usage is TRBV2 and J usage is TRBJ2-3; 12 bases align to TRBD2. Germline CDR1 reads SNHLY; CDR2 reads FYNNEI. V dropped 0 bases and J dropped 4; count of bases not matched to a gene: 5. This CDR3 is 17 amino acids long. CDR3 residues: CASSEARLAGVADTQYF. The CDR3 DNA sequence: TGTGCCAGCAGTGAAGCTCGACTAGCGGGGGTGGCAGATACGCAGTATTTT.

This chain joins TRBV28 and TRBJ1-5, with D uncertain. The germline CDR1 and CDR2 sequences are MDHEN and SYDVKM. This CDR3 contains 12 residues. V gave up 6 bases and J gave up 7 bases, with 10 bases separating them. The CDR3 spells CASSPRAQPQHF. DNA of the CDR3: TGTGCCAGCAGCCCGAGGGCACAGCCCCAGCATTTT.

The chain combines TRBV7-8 with TRBJ1-4, with D maybe TRBD1 (5 bases). V was shortened by 4 bases and J by 5 bases, with 14 bases between the two germline ends. In germline, CDR1 is SGHVS, CDR2 FQNEAQ. The CDR3 totals 15 residues. CDR3 DNA: TGTGCCAGCAGCTCAATCGACAGAACGAATGAAAAACTGTTTTTT. Amino acid sequence: CASSSIDRTNEKLFF.

This rearrangement joins TRBV25-1 to TRBJ1-3; tentatively, D is TRBD1 (5 bases). CDR1 is MGHDK, CDR2 SYGVNS, per germline. The CDR3 runs 16 residues. Trimming shortened V by 1 base and J by 3 bases, and 13 bases separated the two germline ends. The CDR3 sequence: CASSEWGGRSGNTIYF. CDR3 nucleotides: TGTGCCAGCAGTGAATGGGGGGGAAGAAGTGGAAACACCATATATTTT. Using reference TRBV25-1 and TRBJ1-3 for the parts outside the CDR3, the full variable domain is EADIYQTPRYLVIGTGKKITLECSQTMGHDKMYWYQQDPGMELHLIHYSYGVNSTEKGDLSSESTVSRIRTEHFPLTLESARPSHTSQYLCASSEWGGRSGNTIYFGEGSWLTVV.

The chain links TRBV5-4 to TRBJ1-2; D might be TRBD1 (5 bases). V lost 0 bases and J lost 4, with 10 bases in between. The germline gives CDR1 SGHNT, CDR2 YYREEE (reference sequence). The CDR3 sequence is 14 residues long. As DNA, the CDR3 is TGTGCCAGCAGCTTGGCCGCAGGGCCCTATGGCTACACCTTC. It yields the protein CASSLAAGPYGYTF. Filled out from reference TRBV5-4 and TRBJ1-2, the complete variable domain reads ETGVTQSPTHLIKTRGQQVTLRCSSQSGHNTVSWYQQALGQGPQFIFQYYREEENGRGNFPPRFSGLQFPNYSSELNVNALELDDSALYLCASSLAAGPYGYTFGSGTRLTVV.

The chain is built from TRBV12-3 or TRBV12-4 and TRBJ2-7, with 8 positions matching TRBD1. V dropped 6 bases and J dropped 3; count of bases not matched to a gene: 4. The CDR3 spans 13 residues. The CDR3 nucleotides are TGTGCCAGCAGCCAAGGACAGGGCTACGAGCAGTACTTC. This sequence encodes CASSQGQGYEQYF.

The chain couples TRBV14 to TRBJ1-1, with TRBD1 as a possible D gene (5 bases). The CDR3 runs 16 residues. The germline gives CDR1 SGHDN, CDR2 FVKESK. V was pared by 4 bases and J by 1 base, with 16 bases between. The chain's CDR3 is CASSPDTGTRNTEAFF. The CDR3 DNA sequence: TGTGCCAGCAGCCCAGATACCGGGACTAGGAACACTGAAGCTTTCTTT.